Listed below are T cell receptor beta chains from one sample, sequenced in a study of Graves' ophthalmopathy and Graves' hyperthyroidism. TCRdb used MiXCR to reprocess the multiplex PCR reads, holding one entry per CDR3 protein. Here the sample spans under 250,000 distinct CDR3 sequences, 20% to 25% being singletons. Sequenced: peripheral blood. These receptor sequences come from a woman aged 45-60 years with Graves' ophthalmopathy. Each CDR3 is given with its conserved first and last residue. The order of the fields is clone size, D gene, J gene, V gene, CDR3 DNA, CDR3 protein. The D gene is left open where the match is weak. Size tells how often a clone was seen (once, few, many) or the class of an expanded clone, and some rows leave it out.

clone_size: many
d_call: TRBD2
j_call: TRBJ2-5
v_call: TRBV28
cdr3_nt: TGTGCCAGCAGTTCCCCGGGACTAGCGGGAGGCCCGGAGGCCCAGTACTTC
cdr3_aa: CASSSPGLAGGPEAQYF

clone_size: NA
d_call: NA
j_call: TRBJ1-3
v_call: TRBV5-1
cdr3_nt: TGCGCCAGCAGCTTGGGGGGGCCAGGCTCTGGAAACACCATATATTTT
cdr3_aa: CASSLGGPGSGNTIYF

clone_size: many
d_call: NA
j_call: TRBJ1-1
v_call: TRBV20-1
cdr3_nt: TGCAGTGCTGGGAAAACGACAGGTACTAACACTGAAGCTTTCTTT
cdr3_aa: CSAGKTTGTNTEAFF

clone_size: NA
d_call: TRBD1
j_call: TRBJ2-7
v_call: TRBV27
cdr3_nt: TGTGCCAGCAGATCCTGGACAGGGTACGAGCAGTACTTC
cdr3_aa: CASRSWTGYEQYF

clone_size: NA
d_call: NA
j_call: TRBJ2-2
v_call: TRBV24-1
cdr3_nt: TGTGCCACCGGGGCGGAGAAGAACACCGGGGAGCTGTTTTTT
cdr3_aa: CATGAEKNTGELFF

clone_size: NA
d_call: NA
j_call: TRBJ2-7
v_call: TRBV11-2
cdr3_nt: TGTGCCAGCAGCCAAAATGGGGCCCACTACGAGCAGTACTTC
cdr3_aa: CASSQNGAHYEQYF

clone_size: few
d_call: TRBD1
j_call: TRBJ2-3
v_call: TRBV6-2/TRBV6-3
cdr3_nt: TGTGCCAGCAGGGCGTTGTCTGGGACAGGGGGCGAGATTGGCAATCAGCCCCAGTATTTT
cdr3_aa: CASRALSGTGGEIGNQPQYF

clone_size: NA
d_call: TRBD1
j_call: TRBJ2-2
v_call: TRBV5-1
cdr3_nt: TGCGCCAGCACCAGACAGGGGGCGGACACCGGGGAGCTGTTTTTT
cdr3_aa: CASTRQGADTGELFF

clone_size: NA
d_call: NA
j_call: TRBJ1-1
v_call: TRBV20-1
cdr3_nt: TGCAGTGCTGGTCCGGCCCAGTTTGAAGCTTTCTTT
cdr3_aa: CSAGPAQFEAFF

clone_size: NA
d_call: TRBD1
j_call: TRBJ1-1
v_call: TRBV10-3
cdr3_nt: TGTGCCATCAAAGGGGACGGGACAGGGAACACTGAAGCTTTCTTT
cdr3_aa: CAIKGDGTGNTEAFF

clone_size: once
d_call: NA
j_call: TRBJ1-6
v_call: TRBV28
cdr3_nt: TGTGCCAGCAGTTCAGGGCAGGGTGGCTCACCCCTCCACTTT
cdr3_aa: CASSSGQGGSPLHF

clone_size: NA
d_call: NA
j_call: TRBJ2-5
v_call: TRBV28
cdr3_nt: TGTGCCAGCAGAACACAGGGCTTGGTCAAAGAGACCCAGTACTTC
cdr3_aa: CASRTQGLVKETQYF

clone_size: many
d_call: NA
j_call: TRBJ1-2
v_call: TRBV7-9
cdr3_nt: TGTGCCAGCAGCTTCCCCGTTGAAAACTATGGCTACACCTTC
cdr3_aa: CASSFPVENYGYTF

clone_size: many
d_call: NA
j_call: TRBJ2-2
v_call: TRBV15
cdr3_nt: TGTGCCACCAGCAGAGGCGGACAGAGCACCGGGGAGCTGTTTTTT
cdr3_aa: CATSRGGQSTGELFF

clone_size: many
d_call: TRBD1
j_call: TRBJ2-7
v_call: TRBV20-1
cdr3_nt: TGCAGTGTTCTCACAGGGGCTCGTTACGAGCAGTACTTC
cdr3_aa: CSVLTGARYEQYF

clone_size: few
d_call: NA
j_call: TRBJ1-3
v_call: TRBV19
cdr3_nt: TGTGCCAGTGGGGGACGGAAGAGCTCTGGAAACACCATATATTTT
cdr3_aa: CASGGRKSSGNTIYF

clone_size: many
d_call: NA
j_call: TRBJ2-5
v_call: TRBV20-1
cdr3_nt: TGCAGTGCTATGGCGGAGGTGTGGGGGACCCAGTACTTC
cdr3_aa: CSAMAEVWGTQYF

clone_size: many
d_call: TRBD1
j_call: TRBJ2-1
v_call: TRBV4-2
cdr3_nt: TGTGCCAGCAGTCTCGGGACAGGGACCTACCTTGAGCAGTTCTTC
cdr3_aa: CASSLGTGTYLEQFF

clone_size: NA
d_call: NA
j_call: TRBJ1-1
v_call: TRBV6-2/TRBV6-3
cdr3_nt: TGTGCCAGCAGTTACGAGGGCTCCCTAACTGAAGCTTTCTTT
cdr3_aa: CASSYEGSLTEAFF

clone_size: NA
d_call: NA
j_call: TRBJ1-1
v_call: TRBV27
cdr3_nt: TGTGCCAGCAGTTTAGTTGTAACGGGTGAAGCTTTCTTT
cdr3_aa: CASSLVVTGEAFF

clone_size: NA
d_call: TRBD1
j_call: TRBJ1-5
v_call: TRBV29-1
cdr3_nt: TGCAGCGTGCGGACAGGGAATAGCAATCAGCCCCAGCATTTT
cdr3_aa: CSVRTGNSNQPQHF

clone_size: NA
d_call: TRBD2
j_call: TRBJ2-2
v_call: TRBV27
cdr3_nt: TGTGCCAGCAGTCGACGACTAGCGGGGGTGAACACCGGGGAGCTGTTTTTT
cdr3_aa: CASSRRLAGVNTGELFF

clone_size: many
d_call: NA
j_call: TRBJ1-2
v_call: TRBV29-1
cdr3_nt: TGCAGCGTGTCGGGAGGCCGTAACTATGGCTACACCTTC
cdr3_aa: CSVSGGRNYGYTF

clone_size: many
d_call: NA
j_call: TRBJ1-2
v_call: TRBV11-1
cdr3_nt: TGTGCCAGCAGTTTGGGGGACGCAGGCTATGGCTACACCTTC
cdr3_aa: CASSLGDAGYGYTF

clone_size: many
d_call: TRBD2
j_call: TRBJ2-5
v_call: TRBV20-1
cdr3_nt: TGCAGTGCCATACCGGGACTAGCGGGACAAGAGACCCAGTACTTC
cdr3_aa: CSAIPGLAGQETQYF

clone_size: many
d_call: TRBD1
j_call: TRBJ2-4
v_call: TRBV29-1
cdr3_nt: TGCAGCGTGGCAGGGGGTACAGCCAAAAACATTCAGTACTTC
cdr3_aa: CSVAGGTAKNIQYF

clone_size: few
d_call: NA
j_call: TRBJ2-5
v_call: TRBV20-1
cdr3_nt: TGCAGTGCTAAGATACAAGAGACCCAGTACTTC
cdr3_aa: CSAKIQETQYF

clone_size: NA
d_call: NA
j_call: TRBJ1-2
v_call: TRBV12-3/TRBV12-4
cdr3_nt: TGTGCCAGCAGTTTCCGGGAACTCTATGGCTACAGCTTC
cdr3_aa: CASSFRELYGYSF

clone_size: NA
d_call: NA
j_call: TRBJ2-7
v_call: TRBV7-3
cdr3_nt: TGTGCCAGCAGCTTAAACTCCCAGGGCTACGAGCAGTACTTC
cdr3_aa: CASSLNSQGYEQYF

clone_size: many
d_call: NA
j_call: TRBJ2-7
v_call: TRBV12-3/TRBV12-4
cdr3_nt: TGTGCCAGCAGTCCGGCCGGGACTCCCTCCTACGAGCAGTACTTC
cdr3_aa: CASSPAGTPSYEQYF

clone_size: many
d_call: TRBD1
j_call: TRBJ2-4
v_call: TRBV7-2
cdr3_nt: TGTGCCAGCAGCTCGTGGACAGGCAAAAACATTCAGTACTTC
cdr3_aa: CASSSWTGKNIQYF

clone_size: many
d_call: NA
j_call: TRBJ2-7
v_call: TRBV6-2/TRBV6-3
cdr3_nt: TGTGCCAGCATCGAAGGGGGGGGGCTCTACGAGCAGTACTTC
cdr3_aa: CASIEGGGLYEQYF